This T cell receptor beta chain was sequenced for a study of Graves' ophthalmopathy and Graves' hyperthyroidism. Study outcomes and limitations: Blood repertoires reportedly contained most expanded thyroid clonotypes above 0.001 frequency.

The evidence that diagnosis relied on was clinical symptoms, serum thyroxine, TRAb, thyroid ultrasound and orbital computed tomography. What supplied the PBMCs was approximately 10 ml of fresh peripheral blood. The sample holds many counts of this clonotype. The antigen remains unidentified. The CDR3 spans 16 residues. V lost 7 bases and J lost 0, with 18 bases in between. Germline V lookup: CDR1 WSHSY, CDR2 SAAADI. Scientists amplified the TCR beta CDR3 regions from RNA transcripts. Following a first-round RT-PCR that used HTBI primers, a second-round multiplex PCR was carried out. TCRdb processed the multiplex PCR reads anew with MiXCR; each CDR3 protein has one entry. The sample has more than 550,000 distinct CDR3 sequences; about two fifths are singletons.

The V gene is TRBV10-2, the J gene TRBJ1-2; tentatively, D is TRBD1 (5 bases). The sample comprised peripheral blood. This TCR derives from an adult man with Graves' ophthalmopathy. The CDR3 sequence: CASTQSGRSANYGYTF. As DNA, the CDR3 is TGCGCCAGCACCCAGTCAGGGAGGTCAGCTAACTATGGCTACACCTTC.